This T cell receptor (beta chain) was obtained from a study of breast tumors, draining lymph nodes, adjacent tissues. From germline, CDR1 is SGDLS and CDR2 YYNGEE. This CDR3 contains 16 residues. Germline trimming cut 0 bases from V and 9 bases from J; bases unmatched to any gene: 9. Comment on this clonotype: Its specificity is not known. A much larger clonotype is one base distant, so this may be a read error.

Breast cancer patients provided tissue from their axillary draining lymph nodes. MiXCR, applied by TCRdb to the multiplex PCR reads, yields one record per CDR3 protein. The sample lists some 130,000 distinct CDR3 sequences, 20% to 25% occurring once. General study points: Tumor and nontumor repertoires were significantly more similar in luminal-like than in basal-like breast cancer.

This receptor was identified in a female donor with breast cancer. Some clones in this sample may be carry-over from other donors' samples. V and J are TRBV9 and TRBJ2-1, with 10 bases fitting TRBD2. The sequencing sample was made of axillary lymph node tissue. The DNA for the CDR3 is TGTGCCAGCAGCGTAGGGTCGCTAGCGGGAGTAACTGAGCAGTTCTTC. The encoded protein is CASSVGSLAGVTEQFF.